Below, 3 T cell receptor beta chains from the same sample are listed, as sequenced in a study of T cell repertoires in cytomegalovirus infection. TCRdb independently ran MiXCR on the reads; one entry per CDR3 protein. The repertoire has roughly 150,000 distinct CDR3 sequences, about a quarter of them found once; the top ten carry approximately 11%. Sequenced input: PBMCs. The origin of the receptors is a human donor in good health (CMV status not recorded). Some clones in this sample may be carry-over from other donors' samples.

The chain carries TRBV18 and TRBJ1-5, with a possible D match to TRBD1 (6 bases). The V gene lost 3 bases and the J gene lost 2 bases, with 14 bases spanning the gap. The CDR3 is 16 residues long. CDR1 and CDR2 (germline): KGHSH, LQKENI. CDR3 sequence reads: CASSPGSGGGNQPQHF. The CDR3 bases are TGTGCCAGCTCACCGGGTAGTGGGGGCGGCAATCAGCCCCAGCATTTT.

This clonotype has only a few counts. The chain links TRBV2 to TRBJ1-5, with D perhaps TRBD1 (5 bases). This CDR3 contains 16 residues. Trimming shortened V by 0 bases and J by 7 bases, and 16 bases separated the two germline ends. The V gene's germline CDR1 is SNHLY and CDR2 FYNNEI. In DNA form, the CDR3 reads TGTGCCAGCAGTGAAGCAGACAGCTCATTGTTCCAGCCCCAGCATTTT. This gives the protein CASSEADSSLFQPQHF.

V is TRBV27 and J is TRBJ2-1, with 9 bases fitting TRBD1. With 2 bases clipped from V and 7 bases from J, the junction kept 6 bases outside the gene matches. The CDR3 extends over 15 amino acids. Germline CDR1 is MNHEY and CDR2 is SMNVEV (reference sequence). The CDR3 DNA reads TGTGCCAGCAGTTTAGGGACAGGGAATTTGAATGAGCAGTTCTTC. It yields the protein CASSLGTGNLNEQFF.